The 11 T cell receptor beta chains in this list originate from one sample, sequenced in a study of OX40 agonist ivuxolimab in advanced cancers. Only in-frame clones appear in the TCRdb table, and some are missing; sequencing was by immunoSEQ multiplex PCR. In the table there are tens of thousands of clones, roughly 87% of which are singletons. This specimen consisted of CD4+ or CD8+ T cells sorted from blood, obtained in a trial of the OX40 agonist ivuxolimab. The receptors come from an adult with an advanced solid tumor such as melanoma, head and neck, liver or kidney cancer.

This clone has just a few counts. The V gene is TRBV15, the J gene TRBJ1-2, with 7 bases aligning to TRBD1. There are 14 residues in the CDR3. V lost 0 bases, J lost 4 bases, and 2 bases stayed unmatched. Germline lookup yields CDR1 LNHNV and CDR2 YYDKDF (reference sequence). CDR3 DNA: TGTGCCACCAGCAGAGAACAGGGGCCCTATGGCTACACCTTC. Its translation is CATSREQGPYGYTF.

The chain is built from TRBV11-2 and TRBJ2-1; D unclear. The V end lost 3 bases, the J end lost 7 bases, and 7 bases lay between the germline ends. Per the germline V gene, CDR1 is SGHAT and CDR2 is FQNNGV. The CDR3 is 12 amino acids. The CDR3 DNA is TGTGCCAGCAGCTTGCTTTTGAATGAGCAGTTCTTC. Its protein is CASSLLLNEQFF.

In this sample, this clone turned up a few times. CDR3 region: CASSLEKGVHSPLHF. DNA for the CDR3: TGTGCCAGCAGCTTAGAGAAGGGAGTCCATTCACCCCTCCACTTT. This chain links TRBV7-9 with TRBJ1-6; D unresolved. Trimming cost V 1 base and J 8 bases, with 12 bases left between them. CDR3 length equals 15 residues. The germline CDR1 and CDR2 sequences are SEHNR and FQNEAQ (reference sequence).

In this sample, this clone turned up once. This chain uses TRBV6-1 with TRBJ2-3; TRBD2 aligns across 7 bases. CDR1 and CDR2 (germline): MNHNS, SASEGT. The CDR3 sequence is 11 residues long. V gave up 5 bases and J gave up 8 bases; unmatched junction bases: 1. CDR3 DNA: TGTGCCAGCAGTTTAGCGGGTACGCAGTATTTT. Translating gives CASSLAGTQYF.

V and J are TRBV6-5 and TRBJ1-3; D remains ambiguous. This CDR3 is built from 15 residues. Germline V gene lookup returns CDR1 MNHEY and CDR2 SVGAGI. Trimming removed 7 bases at V and 0 bases at J, with 13 bases between. CDR3 in amino acids: CASTLDYSSGNTIYF. The CDR3 nucleotides read TGTGCCAGCACCCTAGACTACTCCTCTGGAAACACCATATATTTT.

The rearrangement links TRBV5-4 to TRBJ2-7; a possible D gene is TRBD1 (5 bases). The V gene's germline CDR1 is SGHNT and CDR2 YYREEE (reference sequence). The CDR3 runs to 12 residues. V lost 4 bases, J lost 7 bases, and 12 bases lay in between. Here the CDR3 reads CASSPGSLEQYF. CDR3 sequence (DNA): TGTGCCAGCAGCCCAGGGTCCTTAGAGCAGTACTTC. Full variable domain (missing parts from reference TRBV5-4 and TRBJ2-7): ETGVTQSPTHLIKTRGQQVTLRCSSQSGHNTVSWYQQALGQGPQFIFQYYREEENGRGNFPPRFSGLQFPNYSSELNVNALELDDSALYLCASSPGSLEQYFGPGTRLTVT.

This sequence joins TRBV7-2 and TRBJ2-5; D may be TRBD1 (5 bases). Per germline, CDR1 SGHTA and CDR2 FQGNSA. This CDR3 spans 14 amino acids. The V gene lost 1 base and the J gene lost 3 bases, with 9 bases spanning the gap. The CDR3 here is CASSLEGIKETQYF. The CDR3 nucleotides are TGTGCCAGCAGCTTAGAGGGGATTAAAGAGACCCAGTACTTC.

The gene calls are TRBV29-1 and TRBJ2-7, with 11 positions matching TRBD2. Germline trimming cut 3 bases from V and 2 bases from J; bases unmatched to any gene: 21. The CDR3 length is 20 residues. Germline CDR1 reads SQVTM; CDR2 reads ANQGSEA. Here the CDR3 DNA reads TGCAGCGTTGAGGGGGAGTCTAGCGGGGGGTTATCCCCAAATACCTACGAGCAGTACTTC. Amino acids: CSVEGESSGGLSPNTYEQYF.

Only one count was recorded for this clone. The rearrangement links TRBV10-3 to TRBJ2-7; D gene ambiguous. Germline V gene lookup returns CDR1 ENHRY and CDR2 SYGVKD. This CDR3 is built from 12 residues. Trimming pared 10 bases from V and 3 bases from J, leaving 13 bases between. CDR3 DNA sequence: TGTGCCACCGGCTCACAGATCTACGAGCAGTACTTC. Translation gives CATGSQIYEQYF.

The V and J genes are TRBV10-3 and TRBJ2-4; 14 bases map to TRBD2. Trimming removed 6 bases from V and 6 bases from J; junction bases left unmatched: 4. Germline CDR1 reads ENHRY; CDR2 reads SYGVKD. CDR3 size: 15 residues. The CDR3 reads CAISKGTSGGNIQYF. The CDR3 coding sequence is TGTGCCATCAGCAAGGGGACTAGCGGGGGAAACATTCAGTACTTC.

V is TRBV7-2 and J is TRBJ1-2, with 9 nucleotides matching TRBD1. Germline trimming cut 0 bases from V and 0 bases from J; bases unmatched to any gene: 2. Germline CDR1 SGHTA, CDR2 FQGNSA. The CDR3 totals 16 residues. For the CDR3, the DNA is TGTGCCAGCAGCTTAGCGACAGGGGGGGCTAACTATGGCTACACCTTC. It encodes CASSLATGGANYGYTF.